The clone carrying this TCR beta chain was seen many times. Its matching antigen is unknown. Each sample yielded at least 6.5 million isolated PBMCs. The extraction recovered at least 6 micrograms of total RNA per sample. The sample originates from a study of blood T cells in healthy people across ages. Next came a second PCR, run for about 6 to 11 cycles, which used a sample-barcoded 5' primer along with a J-beta primer mix. Using its own MiXCR run on the 5' RACE reads, TCRdb lists one record per CDR3 protein. The sample contains about 1.7 million distinct CDR3 sequences, 28% of which appear only once. The CDR3 is 15 residues long. V dropped 6 bases and J dropped 4 bases, with 18 bases sitting between them. Whole-study results and caveats: Naive and antigen-experienced cells were not separated, limiting conclusive comparison. Long-lived donors exceeded aged donors in naive CD4+ cells and diversity.

Sequenced: blood. The gene calls are TRBV12-3 or TRBV12-4 and TRBJ1-2; perhaps TRBD1 as D (5 bases). The sequence derives from a woman aged 30 to 39 in good health. CDR3 sequence: CASSLNRDPGYGYTF. The DNA of the CDR3 is TGTGCCAGCAGCCTTAACCGGGACCCAGGCTATGGCTACACCTTC.